Below are 30 T cell receptor beta chains sequenced from a single sample in a study of T cell changes during pregnancy in multiple sclerosis. Method: immunoSEQ multiplex PCR; TCRdb's copy keeps in-frame clones and lacks some. The table includes more than 25,000 clones, 75% to 90% detected once. Sequenced here: CD8+ T cells from peripheral blood mononuclear cells, sampled after pregnancy. The receptors shown here come from a female donor with multiple sclerosis, enrolled in a pregnancy study.

V usage is TRBV7-9 and J usage is TRBJ1-1, with a possible D match to TRBD1 (6 bases). V lost 6 bases, J lost 3 bases, and 14 bases lay in between. The CDR3 has 14 residues. From germline, CDR1 is SEHNR and CDR2 FQNEAQ (reference sequence). The CDR3 region is CASRGGDPDTEAFF. The DNA for the CDR3 is TGTGCCAGCAGAGGGGGGGATCCAGACACTGAAGCTTTCTTT.

The V gene is TRBV28, the J gene TRBJ2-1; D is unresolved. Germline V gene data show CDR1 as MDHEN and CDR2 as SYDVKM. Trimming took 2 bases from V and 8 from J, leaving 13 bases between them. The length of the CDR3 is 14 residues. The CDR3 loop is CASSLRFMGYEQFF. Written as DNA, the CDR3 is TGTGCCAGCAGTTTACGGTTCATGGGCTATGAGCAGTTCTTC.

This clone has a handful of counts. The V gene is TRBV7-9, the J gene TRBJ1-4, with 7 positions matching TRBD1. Per germline, CDR1 SEHNR and CDR2 FQNEAQ (reference sequence). V dropped 0 bases and J dropped 8; count of bases not matched to a gene: 3. The CDR3 is 14 residues long. This CDR3 reads CASSLATGNEKLFF. For the CDR3, the DNA is TGTGCCAGCAGCTTAGCGACAGGGAACGAAAAACTGTTTTTT.

This clone was found once. The chain links TRBV27 to TRBJ2-7; D ambiguous. The germline V gene has CDR1 MNHEY and CDR2 SMNVEV (reference sequence). The CDR3 spans 14 residues. Trimming pared 3 bases from V and 0 bases from J, leaving 9 bases between. CDR3 amino acids: CASSFFRSSYEQYF. The CDR3 DNA is TGTGCCAGCAGTTTCTTTCGGAGCTCCTACGAGCAGTACTTC.

The rearrangement uses TRBV27 and TRBJ1-1; 7 positions agree with TRBD1. V shed 0 bases, J shed 4 bases, and the junction held 2 bases outside the gene matches. Germline-derived CDR1 and CDR2 are MNHEY and SMNVEV (reference sequence). This CDR3 has 14 residues. CDR3 region: CASSLSHRGTEAFF. CDR3 in DNA: TGTGCCAGCAGTTTATCCCACAGGGGCACTGAAGCTTTCTTT.

This clone appeared once. This rearrangement joins TRBV27 to TRBJ2-1; weak D call: TRBD2 (6 bases). CDR1 is MNHEY and CDR2 is SMNVEV in the germline V gene (reference sequence). This CDR3 has 13 amino acids. Trimming stripped 4 bases from V and 8 bases from J, with 12 bases between. CDR3 nucleotides: TGTGCCAGCAGTTACGGGAGCCAGCATGAGCAGTTCTTC. The encoded protein is CASSYGSQHEQFF.

This clone was seen only once. This chain connects TRBV2 to TRBJ1-1, with 12 bases aligning to TRBD1. Trimming cost V 5 bases and J 5 bases; bases outside gene matches: 6. The germline V gene has CDR1 SNHLY and CDR2 FYNNEI. The CDR3 is 15 amino acids. CDR3 in DNA: TGTGCCAGCAGTTTTGGGACAGGGGGCAATACTGAAGCTTTCTTT. This translates into CASSFGTGGNTEAFF.

Details on this clone: The sample has other DNA sequences that encode this CDR3 too. The V gene is TRBV9, the J gene TRBJ2-7; TRBD1 matches at 7 bases. The CDR3 totals 14 residues. The germline V gene encodes CDR1 SGDLS and CDR2 YYNGEE. After removal of 4 bases from V and 0 bases from J, the junction contained 4 bases not matched to a gene. The DNA of the CDR3 is TGTGCCAGCAGCCCCCGGGACAGCTCCTACGAGCAGTACTTC. Residues: CASSPRDSSYEQYF.

J is TRBJ1-1 and V is TRBV7-2; D unclear. In germline, CDR1 is SGHTA, CDR2 FQGNSA. Trimming shortened V by 2 bases and J by 1 base, and 11 bases separated the two germline ends. This CDR3 contains 15 residues. The CDR3 coding sequence is TGTGCCAGCAGCTTAACTTCCACGGGGAACACTGAAGCTTTCTTT. Encoded protein: CASSLTSTGNTEAFF.

This clone has just a few counts. The chain couples TRBV4-3 to TRBJ2-1, with TRBD2 as a possible D gene (5 bases). The germline CDR1 and CDR2 sequences are LGHNA and YSLEER. V lost 4 bases and J lost 2, with 15 bases in between. The CDR3 contains 16 residues. CDR3 nucleotide sequence: TGCGCCAGCAGCCGGGCGGACTCCGAGCCCTACAATGAGCAGTTCTTC. Translated, it gives CASSRADSEPYNEQFF.

The V and J genes are TRBV19 and TRBJ2-1; TRBD1 matches at 7 bases. The CDR3 totals 15 residues. V lost 5 bases and J lost 2; bases outside the gene matches: 6. Germline CDR1 LNHDA, CDR2 SQIVND (reference sequence). The CDR3 protein is CASSLPGGAYNEQFF. The DNA of the CDR3 is TGTGCCAGTAGTCTCCCAGGGGGAGCCTACAATGAGCAGTTCTTC. Filled out from reference TRBV19 and TRBJ2-1, the complete variable domain reads DGGITQSPKYLFRKEGQNVTLSCEQNLNHDAMYWYRQDPGQGLRLIYYSQIVNDFQKGDIAEGYSVSREKKESFPLTVTSAQKNPTAFYLCASSLPGGAYNEQFFGPGTRLTVL.

The rearrangement links TRBV19 to TRBJ2-4; D is unclear. V dropped 4 bases and J dropped 1 base, with 17 bases sitting between them. The CDR3 consists of 17 residues. Germline CDR1 reads LNHDA; CDR2 reads SQIVND (reference sequence). This CDR3 reads CASSTYESNWAKNIQYF. The CDR3 bases are TGTGCCAGTAGTACCTACGAATCAAACTGGGCCAAAAACATTCAGTACTTC.

The rearrangement joins TRBV4-3 to TRBJ2-1; TRBD2 matches 9 bases. V shed 1 base and J 8 bases; nucleotides not matched to a gene: 15. CDR3 length: 18 amino acids. Germline V gives CDR1 LGHNA, CDR2 YSLEER. The CDR3 sequence: CASSQGPVGLAGTYEQFF. CDR3 in DNA: TGCGCCAGCAGCCAAGGACCGGTCGGGCTAGCGGGGACGTATGAGCAGTTCTTC.

This chain links TRBV9 with TRBJ2-1; 11 bases line up with TRBD2. The CDR3 extends over 14 amino acids. Trimming took 3 bases from V and 11 from J; bases not matched to a gene: 7. Germline lookup yields CDR1 SGDLS and CDR2 YYNGEE. The DNA for the CDR3 is TGTGCCAGCAGCGGAGAGAGACTAGCGGGAAAGCAGTTCTTC. This sequence encodes CASSGERLAGKQFF.

In this sample, this clone turned up a few times. This chain joins TRBV19 and TRBJ2-3; no clear D gene. Germline loops: CDR1 LNHDA, CDR2 SQIVND (reference sequence). This CDR3 is built from 12 residues. Trimming took 3 bases from V and 3 from J, leaving 4 bases between them. The CDR3 nucleotides read TGTGCCAGTAGTATCGGTACAGATACGCAGTATTTT. It yields the protein CASSIGTDTQYF.

This chain uses TRBV7-6 with TRBJ2-2, with a possible D match to TRBD1 (6 bases). Germline loops: CDR1 SGHVS, CDR2 FNYEAQ. There are 17 residues in the CDR3. The V gene lost 3 bases and the J gene lost 0 bases, with 14 bases spanning the gap. CDR3 nucleotides: TGTGCCAGCAGCTTCCCAGAACAGGGATCGAACACCGGGGAGCTGTTTTTT. Translated, it gives CASSFPEQGSNTGELFF.

The V and J genes are TRBV11-2 and TRBJ2-7; TRBD2 matches at 8 bases. The V gene's germline CDR1 is SGHAT and CDR2 FQNNGV. With 4 bases clipped from V and 2 bases from J, the junction kept 7 bases outside the gene matches. The CDR3 has 15 residues. CDR3 protein: CASSSNSGVTYEQYF. The CDR3 DNA follows: TGTGCCAGCAGCTCCAATAGCGGGGTTACCTACGAGCAGTACTTC.

The CDR3 spells CAISETTGLNTGELFF. The CDR3 DNA reads as TGTGCCATCAGTGAGACGACAGGGCTAAACACCGGGGAGCTGTTTTTT. The genes are TRBV10-3 and TRBJ2-2, with 7 bases fitting TRBD1. From germline, CDR1 is ENHRY and CDR2 SYGVKD. Germline trimming cut 2 bases from V and 2 bases from J; bases unmatched to any gene: 5. The CDR3 is made up of 16 amino acids.

This chain connects TRBV4-1 to TRBJ2-7; 8 bases map to TRBD2. The germline CDR1 and CDR2 sequences are MGHRA and YSYEKL. After removal of 2 bases from V and 3 bases from J, the junction contained 15 bases not matched to a gene. The CDR3 contains 18 residues. The CDR3 region is CASSQLPYSGGRLYEQYF. CDR3 bases: TGCGCCAGCAGCCAACTACCCTACAGCGGCGGGAGGCTCTACGAGCAGTACTTC.

V usage is TRBV27 and J usage is TRBJ2-1; 7 bases agree with TRBD2. CDR3 length: 13 residues. Trimming at V came to 4 bases and at J to 6 bases, leaving 3 bases not matched to a gene. Germline V gene lookup returns CDR1 MNHEY and CDR2 SMNVEV (reference sequence). CDR3 region: CASSWGGINEQFF. CDR3 nucleotides: TGTGCCAGCAGTTGGGGGGGGATCAATGAGCAGTTCTTC.

V gene TRBV7-2 combines with J gene TRBJ2-3, with 7 positions matching TRBD2. The CDR3 runs to 16 residues. The J segment lost 4 bases and the V segment lost 5 bases, leaving 12 bases of the junction unmatched. Germline V gene sequence: CDR1 SGHTA, CDR2 FQGNSA. The CDR3 loop reads CASSIWGGSNADTQYF. CDR3 bases: TGTGCCAGCAGCATTTGGGGCGGGAGTAATGCAGATACGCAGTATTTT.

This sequence joins TRBV5-4 and TRBJ2-2, with D possibly TRBD2 on 6 matching bases. Trimming cost V 2 bases and J 2 bases, with 16 bases left between them. The CDR3 contains 17 residues. From germline, CDR1 is SGHNT and CDR2 YYREEE (reference sequence). CDR3 DNA sequence: TGTGCCAGCAGCTTAGGATTAGCGGAAGCCAACACCGGGGAGCTGTTTTTT. Translating gives CASSLGLAEANTGELFF.

Written as DNA, the CDR3 is TGTGCCAGCAGCGGGCTAGCGGGGACCTCTGGGGCCAACGTCCTGACTTTC. Protein product: CASSGLAGTSGANVLTF. The chain recombines TRBV13 with TRBJ2-6; 9 positions match TRBD2. J gave up 0 bases and V 5 bases, and 5 bases lay outside the gene matches. The CDR3 length is 17 residues. Germline V gene data show CDR1 as PRHDT and CDR2 as FYEKMQ (reference sequence).

The chain is built from TRBV5-1 and TRBJ2-1; a weak D match, TRBD1 (6 bases). Trimming cost V 4 bases and J 4 bases, with 12 bases left between them. The CDR3 extends over 14 amino acids. From germline, CDR1 is SGHRS and CDR2 YFSETQ. CDR3 residues: CASSSGQGYNEQFF. CDR3 bases: TGCGCCAGCAGCAGCGGTCAGGGGTACAATGAGCAGTTCTTC.

DNA of the CDR3: TGTGCCAGCAGCTTAGGGGCAGGGGGTAACTATGGCTACACCTTC. As protein: CASSLGAGGNYGYTF. This rearrangement joins TRBV7-9 to TRBJ1-2; 7 bases fit TRBD1. Germline lookup yields CDR1 SEHNR and CDR2 FQNEAQ (reference sequence). V lost 1 base to trimming and J lost 1 base; unmatched junction nucleotides: 3. The CDR3 length is 15 residues.

The chain recombines TRBV28 with TRBJ1-5; D gene ambiguous. Germline values: CDR1 MDHEN, CDR2 SYDVKM. The CDR3 runs to 14 residues. V gave up 7 bases and J gave up 7 bases, with 17 bases separating them. Written as DNA, the CDR3 is TGTGCCAGCATATTCAACCTCTACGGGCAGCCCCAGCATTTT. This translates into CASIFNLYGQPQHF.

The rearrangement joins TRBV7-9 to TRBJ2-7, with D tentatively TRBD1 (6 bases). Trimming pared 2 bases from V and 2 bases from J, leaving 10 bases between. The CDR3 has 14 residues. Germline V gene lookup returns CDR1 SEHNR and CDR2 FQNEAQ (reference sequence). CDR3 DNA: TGTGCCAGCAGCTTATCAGGGGCCCCCTACGAGCAGTACTTC. Its protein product is CASSLSGAPYEQYF.

V is TRBV4-3 and J is TRBJ2-7; D is undetermined. Trimming shortened V by 1 base and J by 3 bases, and 10 bases separated the two germline ends. The CDR3 loop spans 14 amino acids. Germline lookup yields CDR1 LGHNA and CDR2 YSLEER. The CDR3 sequence: CASSQVLHFYEQYF. CDR3 coding DNA: TGCGCCAGCAGCCAAGTACTTCACTTCTACGAGCAGTACTTC.

The rearrangement joins TRBV19 to TRBJ2-1; TRBD2 aligns across 9 bases. The CDR3 totals 15 residues. CDR1 and CDR2 from the germline V gene are LNHDA and SQIVND (reference sequence). V lost 6 bases and J lost 4; bases outside the gene matches: 7. In DNA form, the CDR3 reads TGTGCCAGTAGCCCAGCGGGAGGAATTTACAATGAGCAGTTCTTC. Its translation: CASSPAGGIYNEQFF.

The chain is built from TRBV27 and TRBJ2-3, with a possible D match to TRBD2 (6 bases). The V gene lost 5 bases and the J gene lost 4 bases, with 19 bases spanning the gap. CDR3 length: 16 amino acids. The germline CDR1 and CDR2 sequences are MNHEY and SMNVEV (reference sequence). The CDR3 here is CASSGSRDSPPDTQYF. DNA for the CDR3: TGTGCCAGCAGTGGTAGTCGGGACTCACCCCCAGATACGCAGTATTTT.